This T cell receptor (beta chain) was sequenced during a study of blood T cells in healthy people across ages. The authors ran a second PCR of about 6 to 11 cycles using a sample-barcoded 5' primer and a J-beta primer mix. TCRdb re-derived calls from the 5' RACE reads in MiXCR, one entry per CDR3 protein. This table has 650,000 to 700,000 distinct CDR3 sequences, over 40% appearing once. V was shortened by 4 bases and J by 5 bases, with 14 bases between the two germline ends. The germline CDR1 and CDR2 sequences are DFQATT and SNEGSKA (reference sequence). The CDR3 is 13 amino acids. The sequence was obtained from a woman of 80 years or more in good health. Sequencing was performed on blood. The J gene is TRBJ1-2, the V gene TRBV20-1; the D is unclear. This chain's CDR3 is CSATPPRGYGYTF. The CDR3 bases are TGCAGTGCTACGCCACCGCGCGGGTATGGCTACACCTTC.